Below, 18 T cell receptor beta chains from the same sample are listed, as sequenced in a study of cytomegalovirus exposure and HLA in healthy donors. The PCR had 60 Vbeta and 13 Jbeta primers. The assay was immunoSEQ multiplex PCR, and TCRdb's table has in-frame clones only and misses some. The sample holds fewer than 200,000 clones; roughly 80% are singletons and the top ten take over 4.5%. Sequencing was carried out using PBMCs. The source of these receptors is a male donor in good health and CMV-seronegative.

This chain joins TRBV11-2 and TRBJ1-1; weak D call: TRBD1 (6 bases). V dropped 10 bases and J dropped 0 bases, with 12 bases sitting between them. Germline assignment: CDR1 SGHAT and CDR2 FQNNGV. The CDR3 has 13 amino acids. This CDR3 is CATRGHMNTEAFF. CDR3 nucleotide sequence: TGTGCCACTAGGGGACATATGAACACTGAAGCTTTCTTT.

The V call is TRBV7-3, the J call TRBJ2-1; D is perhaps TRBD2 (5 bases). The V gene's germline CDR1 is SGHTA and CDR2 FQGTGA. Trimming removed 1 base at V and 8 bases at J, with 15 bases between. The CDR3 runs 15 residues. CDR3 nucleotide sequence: TGTGCCAGCAGCTTAATTCCGACTATTGGGGATGAGCAGTTCTTC. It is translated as CASSLIPTIGDEQFF.

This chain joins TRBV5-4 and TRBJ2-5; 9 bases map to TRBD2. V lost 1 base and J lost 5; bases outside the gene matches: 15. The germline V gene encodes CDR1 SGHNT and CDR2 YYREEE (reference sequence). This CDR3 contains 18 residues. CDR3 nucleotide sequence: TGTGCCAGCAGCTTGAAAGTGCTGCGGGAGGGCCTCGGGGAGACCCAGTACTTC. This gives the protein CASSLKVLREGLGETQYF.

CDR3 residues: CASSPGLANTEAFF. The CDR3 DNA is TGTGCCAGCAGCCCCGGACTTGCGAACACTGAAGCTTTCTTT. The chain is built from TRBV11-2 and TRBJ1-1; D is unresolved. The CDR3 runs 14 residues. The V gene's germline CDR1 is SGHAT and CDR2 FQNNGV. Trimming removed 5 bases at V and 1 base at J, with 11 bases between.

The CDR3 sequence: CAVGALAGNEQFF. The DNA of the CDR3 is TGCGCCGTTGGGGCGCTAGCGGGGAATGAGCAGTTCTTC. The V gene is TRBV5-1, the J gene TRBJ2-1, with TRBD2 matching over 9 bases. V dropped 10 bases and J dropped 7; count of bases not matched to a gene: 9. The CDR3 totals 13 residues. Germline CDR1 is SGHRS and CDR2 is YFSETQ.

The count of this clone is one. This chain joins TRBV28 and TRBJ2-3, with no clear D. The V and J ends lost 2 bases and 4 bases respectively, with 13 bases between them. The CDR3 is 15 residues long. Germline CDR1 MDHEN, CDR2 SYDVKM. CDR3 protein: CASSLTTASADTQYF. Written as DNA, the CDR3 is TGTGCCAGCAGTTTAACGACGGCCAGCGCAGATACGCAGTATTTT.

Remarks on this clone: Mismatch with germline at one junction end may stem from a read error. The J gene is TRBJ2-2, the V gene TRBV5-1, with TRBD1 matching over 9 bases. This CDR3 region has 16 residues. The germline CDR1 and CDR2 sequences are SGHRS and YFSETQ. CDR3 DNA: TGCGCCAGCAGCTTGGAACAGGGGGCCAACACCGGAGAGCTGTTTTTT. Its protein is CASSLEQGANTGELFF.

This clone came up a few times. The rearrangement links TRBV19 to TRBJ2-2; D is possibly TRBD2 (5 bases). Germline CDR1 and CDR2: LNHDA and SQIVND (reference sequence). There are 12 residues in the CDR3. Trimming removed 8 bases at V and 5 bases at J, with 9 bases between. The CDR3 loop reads CASSSTTGELFF. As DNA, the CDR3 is TGTGCCAGTTCTAGCACAACCGGGGAGCTGTTTTTT.

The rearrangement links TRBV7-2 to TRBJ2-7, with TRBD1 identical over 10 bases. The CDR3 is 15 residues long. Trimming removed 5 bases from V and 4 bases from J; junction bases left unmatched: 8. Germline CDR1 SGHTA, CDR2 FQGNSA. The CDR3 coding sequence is TGTGCCAGCAGCGAAACCCCGGGACAGGGGTACGAGCAGTACTTC. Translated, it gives CASSETPGQGYEQYF.

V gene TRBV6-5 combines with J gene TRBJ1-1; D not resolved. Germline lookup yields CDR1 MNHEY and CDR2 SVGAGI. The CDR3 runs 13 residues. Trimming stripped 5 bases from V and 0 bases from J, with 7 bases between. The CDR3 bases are TGTGCCAGCAGTCTTATCCTGAACACTGAAGCTTTCTTT. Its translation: CASSLILNTEAFF.

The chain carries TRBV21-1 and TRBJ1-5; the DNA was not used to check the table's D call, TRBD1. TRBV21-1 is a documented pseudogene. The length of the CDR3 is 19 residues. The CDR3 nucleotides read TGTGCCAGCAGCAAAGCTGAACAGGGGGCAGAGGTAAGCAATCAGCCCCAGCATTTT. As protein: CASSKAEQGAEVSNQPQHF.

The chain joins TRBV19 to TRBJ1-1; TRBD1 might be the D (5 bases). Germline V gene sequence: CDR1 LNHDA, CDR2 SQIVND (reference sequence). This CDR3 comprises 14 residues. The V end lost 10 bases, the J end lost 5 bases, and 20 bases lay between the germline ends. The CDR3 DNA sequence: TGTGCCAAACAACTGGGGGGATTGAGGACTGAAGCTTTCTTT. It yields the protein CAKQLGGLRTEAFF.

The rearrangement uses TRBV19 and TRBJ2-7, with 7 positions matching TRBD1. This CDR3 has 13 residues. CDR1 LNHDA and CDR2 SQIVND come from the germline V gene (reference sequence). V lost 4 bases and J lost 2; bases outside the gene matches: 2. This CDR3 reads CASSRDSTYEQYF. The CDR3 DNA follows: TGTGCCAGTAGTAGGGACAGCACCTACGAGCAGTACTTC.

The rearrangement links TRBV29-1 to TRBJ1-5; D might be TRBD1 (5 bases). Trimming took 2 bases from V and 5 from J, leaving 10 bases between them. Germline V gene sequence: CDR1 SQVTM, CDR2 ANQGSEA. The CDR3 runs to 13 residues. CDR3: CSVESGADQPQHF. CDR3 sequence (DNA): TGCAGCGTTGAAAGTGGGGCTGATCAGCCCCAGCATTTT.

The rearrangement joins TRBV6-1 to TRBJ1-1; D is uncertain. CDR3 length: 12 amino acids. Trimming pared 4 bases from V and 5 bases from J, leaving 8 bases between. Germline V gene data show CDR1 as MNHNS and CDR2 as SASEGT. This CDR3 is CASSGWATEAFF. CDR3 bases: TGTGCCAGCAGTGGCTGGGCGACTGAAGCTTTCTTT.

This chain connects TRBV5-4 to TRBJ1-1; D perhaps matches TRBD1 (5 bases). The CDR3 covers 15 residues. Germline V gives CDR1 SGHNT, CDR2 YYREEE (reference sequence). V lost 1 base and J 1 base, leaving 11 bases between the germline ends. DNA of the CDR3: TGTGCCAGCAGCTTGTTGGGGCGTGAGAACACTGAAGCTTTCTTT. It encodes CASSLLGRENTEAFF.

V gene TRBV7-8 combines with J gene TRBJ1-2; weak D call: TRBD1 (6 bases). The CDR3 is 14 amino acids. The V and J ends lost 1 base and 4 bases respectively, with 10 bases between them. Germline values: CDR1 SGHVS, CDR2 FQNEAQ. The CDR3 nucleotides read TGTGCCAGCAGCTTAGTGGGCAGGGGCTATGGCTACACCTTC. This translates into CASSLVGRGYGYTF.

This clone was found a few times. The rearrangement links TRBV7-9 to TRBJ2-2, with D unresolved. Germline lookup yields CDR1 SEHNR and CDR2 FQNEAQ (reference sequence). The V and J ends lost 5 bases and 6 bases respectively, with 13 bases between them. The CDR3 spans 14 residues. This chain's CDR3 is CASSPTPGPGELFF. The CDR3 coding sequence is TGTGCCAGCAGCCCCACGCCGGGTCCCGGGGAGCTGTTTTTT.